Listed below are T cell receptor beta chains from one sample, sequenced in a study of cytomegalovirus exposure and HLA in healthy donors. Clones were read by immunoSEQ multiplex PCR, and TCRdb kept only the in-frame ones, dropping some. The table includes about 120,000 clones, 80% detected once. Sequencing was done on a sample of PBMCs. The receptors come from a female donor in good health and CMV-seropositive. CDR3s leave out the opening cysteine and the closing phenylalanine or tryptophan. Each record gives: CDR3 length, V gene, clone size, CDR3 protein. The size entry is marked missing in some rows and otherwise reads once, few, many or a size class.

>13|TRBV5-1|few
ASSALQGVAYEQY
>14|TRBV6-6|NA
ASSYSQGAPSYEQY
>11|TRBV7-9|NA
ASSLWEADTQY
>10|TRBV27|NA
ASSFARGTQY
>11|TRBV7-2|NA
ASSLGQRQEAF
>11|TRBV5-1|NA
ASSPGLAGGPV
>13|TRBV5-4|NA
ASSAGTGQNSPLH
>12|TRBV5-3|NA
ARSLASEKDTQY
>12|TRBV27|NA
ASSPGLAGGSQY
>12|TRBV15|NA
ATSPRGTGYQLF
>12|TRBV6-6|NA
ASSYSFGEETQY
>11|TRBV10-3|few
AISYRVGETQY
>13|TRBV4-3|NA
ASSQVGGGYNEQF
>12|TRBV5-1|few
ASSLEEGNTEAF
>11|TRBV27|NA
ASRILLEAEQF
>11|TRBV6-1|NA
ASSRASSYEQY
>9|TRBV27|NA
ASGLVGEQF
>9|TRBV7-2|NA
ASSSYYGYT
>12|TRBV10-3|NA
AIRREARGYGYT
>14|TRBV4-2|NA
ASSPSSGGARDEQF
>13|TRBV19|NA
ASSMNGGATGEQY
>13|TRBV28|NA
ASSLLGGQVSEQF
>12|TRBV7-9|NA
ASSLMEDSYGYT
>17|TRBV6-1|NA
ASSEAAAGGTGKPYEQY
>10|TRBV6-6|NA
VSTGHLYGYT
>13|TRBV7-2|few
ASSQTSGLYNEQF
>12|TRBV5-1|NA
ASTSDSTNEKLF
>10|TRBV2|NA
ASRGTGFEQY
>13|TRBV6-5|few
ASSQQGQGTDTQY
>15|TRBV7-9|once
ASSLGEGVSYNSPLH
>13|TRBV11-2|NA
ASSLSQVRGTEAF
>13|TRBV7-9|NA
ASSLGGGARETQY
>13|TRBV11-2|NA
ASSFSGANTGELF
>12|TRBV19|few
ASSPPTGVGGAF
>13|TRBV2|NA
ASSQAGGSTGELF